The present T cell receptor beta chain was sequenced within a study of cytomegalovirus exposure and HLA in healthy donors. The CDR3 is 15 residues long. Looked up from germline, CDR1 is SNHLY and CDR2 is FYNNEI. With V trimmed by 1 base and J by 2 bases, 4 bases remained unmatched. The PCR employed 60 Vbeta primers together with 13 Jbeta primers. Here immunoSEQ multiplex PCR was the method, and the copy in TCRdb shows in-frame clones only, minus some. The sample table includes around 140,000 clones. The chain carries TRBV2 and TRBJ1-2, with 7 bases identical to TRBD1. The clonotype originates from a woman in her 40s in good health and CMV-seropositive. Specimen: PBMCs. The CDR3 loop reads CASSEGTGVNYGYTF. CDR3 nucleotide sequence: TGTGCCAGCAGTGAAGGAACAGGGGTCAACTATGGCTACACCTTC.